This note documents a single T cell receptor beta chain sequence. Its target is unknown. CDR3 length: 15 amino acids. Germline V lookup: CDR1 SNHLY, CDR2 FYNNEI. The germline V and J ends were trimmed by 2 bases and 2 bases, with 13 bases remaining between them. This specimen belongs to a study of OX40 agonist ivuxolimab in advanced cancers. Points from the study as a whole: Expanded peripheral T cells had an undetermined antigen specificity.

Generated by immunoSEQ multiplex PCR, the TCRdb table keeps only in-frame clones and is missing some. The sample contains over 95,000 clones, approximately 90% of which appear only once. This sample comprised CD4+ or CD8+ T cells sorted from blood, obtained in a trial of the OX40 agonist ivuxolimab. This chain connects TRBV2 to TRBJ2-7; no definite D call. The receptor comes from an adult with an advanced solid tumor such as melanoma, head and neck, liver or kidney cancer. This chain's CDR3 is CASSELSSFTYEQYF. As DNA, the CDR3 is TGTGCCAGCAGTGAACTTAGTTCCTTCACCTACGAGCAGTACTTC.